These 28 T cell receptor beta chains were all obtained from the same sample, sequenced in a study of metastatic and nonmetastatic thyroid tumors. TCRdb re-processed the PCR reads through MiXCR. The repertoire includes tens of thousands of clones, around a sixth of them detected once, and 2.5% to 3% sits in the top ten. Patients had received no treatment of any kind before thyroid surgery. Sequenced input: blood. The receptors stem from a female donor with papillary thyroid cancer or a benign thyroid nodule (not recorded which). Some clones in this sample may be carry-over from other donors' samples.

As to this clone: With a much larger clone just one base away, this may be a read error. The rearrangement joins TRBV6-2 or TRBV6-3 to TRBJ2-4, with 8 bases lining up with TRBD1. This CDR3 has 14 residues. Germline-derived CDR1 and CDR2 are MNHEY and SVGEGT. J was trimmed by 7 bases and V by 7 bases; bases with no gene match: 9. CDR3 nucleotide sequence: TGTGCCAGCATCCCGACAGGGGAGGCGAACATTCAGTACTTC. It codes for CASIPTGEANIQYF.

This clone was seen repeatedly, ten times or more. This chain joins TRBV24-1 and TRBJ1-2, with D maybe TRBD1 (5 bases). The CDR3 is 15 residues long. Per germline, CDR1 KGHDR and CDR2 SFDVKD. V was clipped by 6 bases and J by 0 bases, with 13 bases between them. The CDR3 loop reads CATSPGDRANYGYTF. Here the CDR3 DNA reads TGTGCCACCAGTCCTGGAGACAGAGCTAACTATGGCTACACCTTC.

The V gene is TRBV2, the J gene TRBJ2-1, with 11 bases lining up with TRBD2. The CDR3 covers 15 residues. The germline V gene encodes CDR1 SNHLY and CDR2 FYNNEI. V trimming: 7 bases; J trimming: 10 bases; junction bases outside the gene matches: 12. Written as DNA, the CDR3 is TGTGCCAGCAAACCGGGACTAGCGGTACGTGTGGAGCAGTTCTTC. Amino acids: CASKPGLAVRVEQFF.

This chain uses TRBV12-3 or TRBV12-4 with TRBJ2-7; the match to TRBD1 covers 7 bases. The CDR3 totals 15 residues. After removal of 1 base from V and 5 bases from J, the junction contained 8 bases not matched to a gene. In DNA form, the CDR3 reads TGTGCCAGCAGTTTAGGACAGGGATTTAATGACGAGCAGTACTTC. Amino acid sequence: CASSLGQGFNDEQYF.

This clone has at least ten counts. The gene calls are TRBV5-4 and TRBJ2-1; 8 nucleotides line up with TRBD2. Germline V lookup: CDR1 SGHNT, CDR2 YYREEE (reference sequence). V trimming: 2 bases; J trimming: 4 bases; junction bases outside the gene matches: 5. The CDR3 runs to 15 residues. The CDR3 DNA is TGTGCCAGCAGCTTCAGAGCGGGAGAGTACAATGAGCAGTTCTTC. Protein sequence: CASSFRAGEYNEQFF.

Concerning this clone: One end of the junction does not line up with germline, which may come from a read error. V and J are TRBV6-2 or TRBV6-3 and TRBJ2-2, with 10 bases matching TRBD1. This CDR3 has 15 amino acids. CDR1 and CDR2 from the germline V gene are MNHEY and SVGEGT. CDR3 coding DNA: TGTGCCAGCAGTTACCGGGACAGGGGCGCAGGGGAGCTGGTTTTT. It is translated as CASSYRDRGAGELVF.

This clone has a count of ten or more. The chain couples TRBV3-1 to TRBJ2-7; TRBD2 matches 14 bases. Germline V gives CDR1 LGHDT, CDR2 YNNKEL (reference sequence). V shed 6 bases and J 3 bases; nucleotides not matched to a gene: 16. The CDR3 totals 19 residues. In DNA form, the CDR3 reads TGTGCCAGCAGTCTCGGACTAGCGGGAGGAAGAAGGCCGAACTACGAGCAGTACTTC. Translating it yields CASSLGLAGGRRPNYEQYF.

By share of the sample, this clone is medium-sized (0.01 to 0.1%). The CDR3 loop reads CASSFLGASSYEQYF. The CDR3 DNA follows: TGTGCCAGCAGTTTTCTAGGCGCCAGCTCCTACGAGCAGTACTTC. This chain links TRBV12-3 or TRBV12-4 with TRBJ2-7, with D unclear. The CDR3 length is 15 residues. The ends were cut back, 3 bases at V and 0 bases at J, with 12 bases in the middle.

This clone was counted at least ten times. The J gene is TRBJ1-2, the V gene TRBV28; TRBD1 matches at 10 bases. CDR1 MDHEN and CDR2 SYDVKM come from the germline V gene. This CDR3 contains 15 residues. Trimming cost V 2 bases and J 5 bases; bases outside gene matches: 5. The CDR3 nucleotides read TGTGCCAGCAGTTTAAGTGGACAGGGGGAGTATGGCTACACCTTC. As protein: CASSLSGQGEYGYTF.

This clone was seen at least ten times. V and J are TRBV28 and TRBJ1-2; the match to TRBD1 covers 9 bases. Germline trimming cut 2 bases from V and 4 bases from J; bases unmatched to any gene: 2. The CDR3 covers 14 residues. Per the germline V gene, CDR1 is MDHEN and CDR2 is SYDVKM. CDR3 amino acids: CASSLGQGSYGYTF. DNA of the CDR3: TGTGCCAGCAGTTTAGGACAGGGGTCCTATGGCTACACCTTC.

This CDR3 is CARLFLRDYEQYF. The CDR3 DNA sequence: TGTGCCCGCCTTTTTTTGCGGGACTACGAGCAGTACTTC. The V and J genes are TRBV30 and TRBJ2-7; TRBD2 might be the D (6 bases). The CDR3 totals 13 residues. Germline V gives CDR1 GTSNPN, CDR2 SVGIG (reference sequence). The V end lost 8 bases, the J end lost 3 bases, and 17 bases lay between the germline ends.

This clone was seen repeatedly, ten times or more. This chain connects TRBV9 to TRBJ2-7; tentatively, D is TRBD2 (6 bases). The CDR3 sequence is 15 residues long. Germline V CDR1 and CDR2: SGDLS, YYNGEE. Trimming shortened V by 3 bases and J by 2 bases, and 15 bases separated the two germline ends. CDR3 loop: CASSEGAGGTYEQYF. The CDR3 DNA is TGTGCCAGCAGCGAAGGGGCCGGGGGAACCTACGAGCAGTACTTC.

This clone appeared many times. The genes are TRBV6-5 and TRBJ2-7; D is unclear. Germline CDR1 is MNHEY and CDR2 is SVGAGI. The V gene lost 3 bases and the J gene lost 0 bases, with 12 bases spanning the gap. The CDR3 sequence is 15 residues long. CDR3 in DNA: TGTGCCAGCAGTTATCAGGTTGAGAGCTCCTACGAGCAGTACTTC. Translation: CASSYQVESSYEQYF.

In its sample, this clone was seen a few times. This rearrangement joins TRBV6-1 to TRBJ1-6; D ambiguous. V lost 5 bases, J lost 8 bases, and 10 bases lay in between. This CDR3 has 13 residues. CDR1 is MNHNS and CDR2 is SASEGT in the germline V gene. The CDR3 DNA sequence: TGTGCCAGCAGTTGGCGCACTTATTCACCCCTCCACTTT. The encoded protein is CASSWRTYSPLHF.

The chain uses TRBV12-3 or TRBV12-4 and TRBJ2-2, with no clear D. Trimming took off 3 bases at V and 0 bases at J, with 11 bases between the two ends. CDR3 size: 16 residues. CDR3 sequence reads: CASSFVSRTNTGELFF. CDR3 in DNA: TGTGCCAGCAGTTTTGTGAGTAGAACGAACACCGGGGAGCTGTTTTTT.

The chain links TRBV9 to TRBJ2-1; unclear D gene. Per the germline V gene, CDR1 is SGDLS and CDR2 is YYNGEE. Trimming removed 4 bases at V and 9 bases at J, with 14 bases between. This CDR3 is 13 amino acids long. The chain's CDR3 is CASSPLVGSEQFF. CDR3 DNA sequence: TGTGCCAGCAGCCCACTCGTCGGGTCTGAGCAGTTCTTC.

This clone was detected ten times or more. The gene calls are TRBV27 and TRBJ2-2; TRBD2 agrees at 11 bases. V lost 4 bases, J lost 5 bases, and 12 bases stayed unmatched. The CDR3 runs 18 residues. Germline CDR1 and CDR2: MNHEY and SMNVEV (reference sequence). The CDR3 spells CASSYTTPGLAETGELFF. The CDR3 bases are TGTGCCAGCAGTTATACCACACCGGGACTAGCGGAGACCGGGGAGCTGTTTTTT.

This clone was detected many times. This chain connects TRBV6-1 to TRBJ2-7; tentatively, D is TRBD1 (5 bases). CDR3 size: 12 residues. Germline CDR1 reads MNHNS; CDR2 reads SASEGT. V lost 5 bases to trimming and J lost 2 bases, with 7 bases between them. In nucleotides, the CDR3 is TGTGCCAGCAGTAAGGACACCTACGAGCAGTACTTC. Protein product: CASSKDTYEQYF.

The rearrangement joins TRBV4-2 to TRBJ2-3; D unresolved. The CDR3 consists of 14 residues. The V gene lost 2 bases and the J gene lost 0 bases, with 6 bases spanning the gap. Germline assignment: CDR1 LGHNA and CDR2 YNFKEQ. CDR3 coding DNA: TGTGCCAGCAGCCAACTCACTAGCACAGATACGCAGTATTTT. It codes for CASSQLTSTDTQYF.

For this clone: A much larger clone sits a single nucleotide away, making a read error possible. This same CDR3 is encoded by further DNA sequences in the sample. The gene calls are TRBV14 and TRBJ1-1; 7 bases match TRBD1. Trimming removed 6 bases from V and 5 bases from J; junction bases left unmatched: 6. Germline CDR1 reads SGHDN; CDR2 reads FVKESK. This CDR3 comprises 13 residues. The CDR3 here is CASRGTVGTEAFF. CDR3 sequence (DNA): TGTGCCAGCAGAGGGACAGTTGGTACTGAAGCTTTCTTT.

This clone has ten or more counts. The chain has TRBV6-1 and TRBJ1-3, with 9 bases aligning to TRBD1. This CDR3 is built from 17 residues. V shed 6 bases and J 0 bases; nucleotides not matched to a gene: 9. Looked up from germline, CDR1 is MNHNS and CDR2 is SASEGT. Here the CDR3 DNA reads TGTGCCAGCAGGTTACAGGGGGCAGAACTCTCTGGAAACACCATATATTTT. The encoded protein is CASRLQGAELSGNTIYF.

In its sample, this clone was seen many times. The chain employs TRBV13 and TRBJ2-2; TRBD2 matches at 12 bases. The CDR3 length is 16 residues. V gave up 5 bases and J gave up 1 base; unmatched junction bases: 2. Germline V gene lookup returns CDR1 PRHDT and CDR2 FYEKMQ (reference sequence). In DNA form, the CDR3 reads TGTGCCAGCAGCACGGGACTAGCGGGGAACACCGGGGAGCTGTTTTTT. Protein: CASSTGLAGNTGELFF.

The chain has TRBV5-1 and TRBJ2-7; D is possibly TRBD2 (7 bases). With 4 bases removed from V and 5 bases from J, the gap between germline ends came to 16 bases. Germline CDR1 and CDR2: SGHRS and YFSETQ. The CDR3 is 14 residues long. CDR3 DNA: TGCGCCAGCAGCCGGACAGTGGGGGGGCACGAGCAGTACTTC. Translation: CASSRTVGGHEQYF.

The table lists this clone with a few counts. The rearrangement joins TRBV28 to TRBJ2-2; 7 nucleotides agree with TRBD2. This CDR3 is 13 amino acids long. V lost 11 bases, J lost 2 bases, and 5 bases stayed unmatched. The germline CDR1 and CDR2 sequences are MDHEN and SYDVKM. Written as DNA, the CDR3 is TGTGCCGTACTAGCGTCCAACACCGGGGAGCTGTTTTTT. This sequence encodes CAVLASNTGELFF.

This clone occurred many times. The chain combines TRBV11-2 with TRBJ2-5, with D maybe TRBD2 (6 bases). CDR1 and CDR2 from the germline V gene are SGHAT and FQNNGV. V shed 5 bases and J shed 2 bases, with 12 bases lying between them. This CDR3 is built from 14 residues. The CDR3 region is CASSRGTDQETQYF. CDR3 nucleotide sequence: TGTGCCAGCAGCCGAGGGACTGATCAAGAGACCCAGTACTTC.

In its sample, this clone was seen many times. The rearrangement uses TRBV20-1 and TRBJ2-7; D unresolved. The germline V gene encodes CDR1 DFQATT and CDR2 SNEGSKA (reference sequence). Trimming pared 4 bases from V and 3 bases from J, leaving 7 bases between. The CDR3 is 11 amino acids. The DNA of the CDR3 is TGCAGTGCTACGGAAAACTACGAGCAGTACTTC. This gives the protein CSATENYEQYF.

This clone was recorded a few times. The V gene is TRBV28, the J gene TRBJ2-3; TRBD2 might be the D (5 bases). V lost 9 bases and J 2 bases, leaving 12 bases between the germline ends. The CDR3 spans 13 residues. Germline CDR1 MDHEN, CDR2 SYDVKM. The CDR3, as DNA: TGTGCCAGTTTGGGAGCGACCACAGATACGCAGTATTTT. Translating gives CASLGATTDTQYF. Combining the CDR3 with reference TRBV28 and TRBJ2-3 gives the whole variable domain DVKVTQSSRYLVKRTGEKVFLECVQDMDHENMFWYRQDPGLGLRLIYFSYDVKMKEKGDIPEGYSVSREKKERFSLILESASTNQTSMYLCASLGATTDTQYFGPGTRLTVL.

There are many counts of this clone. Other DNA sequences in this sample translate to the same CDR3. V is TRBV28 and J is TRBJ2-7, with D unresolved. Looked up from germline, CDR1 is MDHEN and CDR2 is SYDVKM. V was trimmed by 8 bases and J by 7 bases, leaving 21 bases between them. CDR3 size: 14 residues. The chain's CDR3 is CASAQTTPPREQYF. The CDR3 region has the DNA TGTGCCAGCGCGCAAACTACGCCTCCTCGGGAGCAGTACTTC.